This is a list of T cell receptor beta chains from one sample in a study of blood T cells in healthy people across ages. TCRdb reanalysed the 5' RACE reads using MiXCR and keeps one entry per CDR3 protein. The data hold roughly 860,000 distinct CDR3 sequences, with 55% to 65% observed a single time. The sequenced sample consisted of blood. These receptors all come from a man under 40 in good health. Both conserved end residues are part of each CDR3.

TRBJ2-1 TRBV20-1 CSARVGRSEQFF
TRBJ2-7 TRBV28 CASAEGTSGPYEQYF
TRBJ2-1 TRBV20-1 CSARGWVAGNNEQFF
TRBJ2-1 TRBV20-1 CSARGPGYNEQFF
TRBJ2-1 TRBV6-6 CASGIGEQFF
TRBJ1-1 TRBV12-3/TRBV12-4 CASTSTGRGTEAFF
- TRBV20-1 CSARGGLDLAEQYF
TRBJ1-5 TRBV7-2 CASSFLGTGENQPQHF
TRBJ2-3 TRBV4-2 CASSQPGLAGGQGPTDTQYF
TRBJ2-3 TRBV10-3 CAIVEGSTDTQYF
TRBJ2-7 TRBV10-3 CAISELGTSGGNEQYF
TRBJ2-7 TRBV13 CASSLNGGTLSYEQYF
TRBJ2-1 TRBV7-8 CASSSSQRLARNEQFF
TRBJ1-1 TRBV10-3 CATRQENTEAFF
TRBJ1-1 TRBV29-1 CSVRDSRMYTEAFF
- TRBV6-5 CASSYAFQGSEQYF
TRBJ1-2 TRBV7-9 CAGVRGTGYGYTF
TRBJ2-5 TRBV7-3 CASSPGTGIETQYF
TRBJ2-7 TRBV29-1 CSVGLGTGSYEQYF
TRBJ2-1 TRBV2 CASSAVLYNEQFF
TRBJ2-3 TRBV7-3 CASSPRGLVDLTQYF
TRBJ2-1 TRBV25-1 CASSGGEGPSFYNEQFF
TRBJ2-3 TRBV4-2 CASSPGGTGSTDTQYF
TRBJ2-3 TRBV20-1 CSAASRGTDTQYF
TRBJ2-1 TRBV12-3/TRBV12-4 CASSLRTSGGYNEQFF
TRBJ2-5 TRBV6-2/TRBV6-3 CASEGLARGTQYF
TRBJ2-6 TRBV7-8 CASSLAGGLGANVLTF
TRBJ2-7 TRBV7-9 CASSFLAGGSYEQYF
TRBJ2-1 TRBV5-1 CASSLVVAGNEQFF